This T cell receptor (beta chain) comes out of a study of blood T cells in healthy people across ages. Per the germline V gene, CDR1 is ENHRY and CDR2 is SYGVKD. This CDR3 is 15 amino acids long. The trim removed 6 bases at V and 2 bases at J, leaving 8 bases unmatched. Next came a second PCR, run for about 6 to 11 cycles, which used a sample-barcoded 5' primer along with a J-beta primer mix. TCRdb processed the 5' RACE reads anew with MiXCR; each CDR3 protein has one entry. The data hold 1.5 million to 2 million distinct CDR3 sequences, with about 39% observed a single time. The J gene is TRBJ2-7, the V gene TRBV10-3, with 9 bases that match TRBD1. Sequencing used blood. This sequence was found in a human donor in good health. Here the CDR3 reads CAISSGTGLTYEQYF. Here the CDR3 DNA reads TGTGCCATCAGCTCCGGGACAGGGCTCACCTACGAGCAGTACTTC.